Listed below are T cell receptor beta chains from one sample, sequenced in a study of identifying expanded T cells in peripheral blood. Method: immunoSEQ multiplex PCR; TCRdb's copy keeps in-frame clones and lacks some. In the table there are some 96,000 clones, around nine tenths of which are singletons. Source material: blood. The origin of the receptors is a person between 18 and 75 years old in good health. The CDR3 runs from the conserved cysteine through the conserved F or W. Each record gives: D gene, V gene, J gene, clone size, CDR3 DNA, CDR3 protein. A D gene is named only where the DNA matches it firmly. Only part of the rows carry a size: once, few, many, or a class if the clone is expanded.

-,TRBV18,TRBJ1-2,-,TGTGCCAGCTCACTTCTCGGGGGGGCCGGTGGCTACACCTTC,CASSLLGGAGGYTF
-,TRBV7-2,TRBJ1-2,-,TGTGCCAGCAGCCCAGCGGACAGCTATGGCTACACCTTC,CASSPADSYGYTF
-,TRBV6-5,TRBJ1-2,-,TGTGCCAGCAGTTACTCGACCGGGGGAGGCAACTATGGCTACACCTTC,CASSYSTGGGNYGYTF
-,TRBV6-5,TRBJ2-3,-,TGTGCCAGCAGTTACTCGATCCAGGGGAGCACAGATACGCAGTATTTT,CASSYSIQGSTDTQYF
TRBD1,TRBV19,TRBJ1-2,once,TGTGCCAGTAGTATCATCGGGACAGGGTCGCGAAACTATGGCTACACCTTC,CASSIIGTGSRNYGYTF
TRBD2,TRBV5-1,TRBJ2-3,-,TGCGCCAGCAGCCAGGGAGCTAGCGGGGGAGGCAGCACGCAGTATTTT,CASSQGASGGGSTQYF
-,TRBV6-4,TRBJ1-5,few,TGTGCCAGCAGTGAGGAAGGAGGCCAGCCCCAGCATTTT,CASSEEGGQPQHF
TRBD2,TRBV5-1,TRBJ2-2,-,TGCGCCAGCAGCTTCCTAGCGGAGGACGGGGAGCTGTTTTTT,CASSFLAEDGELFF
-,TRBV12-5,TRBJ2-7,-,TGTGCTAGTGGTCACAGCCTGAGGGGGTACGAGCAGTACTTC,CASGHSLRGYEQYF
-,TRBV2,TRBJ1-1,-,TGTGCCAGCAGTAGGGACCTTAACACTGAAGCTTTCTTT,CASSRDLNTEAFF
-,TRBV2,TRBJ1-1,once,TGTGCCAGCAGTGAACTGGGACGGGGGAACACTGAAGCTTTCTTT,CASSELGRGNTEAFF
TRBD2,TRBV7-2,TRBJ2-3,-,TGTGCCAGCAGCTCAGGACTAGCGGGAGCGGGGGATACGCAGTATTTT,CASSSGLAGAGDTQYF
-,TRBV11-3,TRBJ2-7,-,TGTGCCAGCAGCTTAGAGGGGGCCGAGCAGTACTTC,CASSLEGAEQYF
-,TRBV7-9,TRBJ1-1,-,TGTGCCAGCAGCTCAAACGAACCGAACACTGAAGCTTTCTTT,CASSSNEPNTEAFF
TRBD1,TRBV30,TRBJ1-2,-,TGTGCCTGGGCTCCCGGACAGGGGGCGGTAGGCTACACCTTC,CAWAPGQGAVGYTF
-,TRBV10-3,TRBJ1-1,-,TGTGCCATCAGGACAAACAGAAATGAAGCTTTCTTT,CAIRTNRNEAFF
TRBD2,TRBV7-3,TRBJ2-1,once,TGTGCCAGCAGCTTAGCGGGAGCCTACAATGAGCAGTTCTTC,CASSLAGAYNEQFF
-,TRBV25-1,TRBJ1-5,few,TGTGCCAGCAGTGATAAGTACGGCGATCAGCCCCAGCATTTT,CASSDKYGDQPQHF
-,TRBV2,TRBJ2-7,-,TGTGCCAGCACTTCAGGGTTGGGATCCTACGAGCAGTACTTC,CASTSGLGSYEQYF
TRBD1,TRBV7-2,TRBJ1-1,-,TGTGCCAGCAGCTTATCGGGACAGGGGAACACTGAAGCTTTCTTT,CASSLSGQGNTEAFF
-,TRBV11-2,TRBJ2-5,-,TGTGCCAGCAGCCCTTTGGGGGAGTCCCAAGAGACCCAGTACTTC,CASSPLGESQETQYF
-,TRBV5-5,TRBJ1-5,-,TGTGCCAGCGGCAACAACGGGGGAGGGCGGCCCCAGCATTTT,CASGNNGGGRPQHF
-,TRBV5-1,TRBJ2-5,-,TGCGCCAGCAGCTTGCAGGGAATGGAAGAGACCCAGTACTTC,CASSLQGMEETQYF
TRBD2,TRBV11-2,TRBJ2-1,-,TGTGCCAGCAGCTTAGATGGGCTAGCGGGTTCTGAGCAGTTCTTC,CASSLDGLAGSEQFF
TRBD1,TRBV6-1,TRBJ1-5,-,TGTGCCAGCAGTGTGCAGGGGGCAGGCAATCAGCCCCAGCATTTT,CASSVQGAGNQPQHF
TRBD2,TRBV2,TRBJ2-1,once,TGTGCCAGCAGACAACCGGGACTAGCTCATGAGCAGTTCTTC,CASRQPGLAHEQFF
TRBD2,TRBV19,TRBJ2-3,few,TGTGCCAGTTGTACCGGCGGGAGGGGAACAGATACGCAGTATTTT,CASCTGGRGTDTQYF
-,TRBV6-1,TRBJ1-1,-,TGTGCCAGCAGTGTCCTACCCAACTGGGTGAACACTGAAGCTTTCTTT,CASSVLPNWVNTEAFF
-,TRBV7-8,TRBJ1-1,-,TGTGCCAGCATCCGAGGAGTGAACACTGAAGCTTTCTTT,CASIRGVNTEAFF
TRBD2,TRBV12-5,TRBJ2-3,-,TGTGCTAGTGGAGAAACTAGCGGGGCCCTCCCGTTTACGCAGTATTTT,CASGETSGALPFTQYF
-,TRBV18,TRBJ2-5,-,TGTGCCAGCTCACTGAATATGGCGGACAGAAGCCAAGAGACCCAGTACTTC,CASSLNMADRSQETQYF
-,TRBV21-1,TRBJ1-5,few,TGTGCCAGCAGCAAATATTCTACCGGGGGGCTGAGGCAGCCCCAGCATTTT,CASSKYSTGGLRQPQHF
TRBD1,TRBV28,TRBJ1-5,-,TGTGCCAGCAGTCCATTACAGGGGGCTAGCAATCAGCCCCAGCATTTT,CASSPLQGASNQPQHF
-,TRBV7-2,TRBJ1-5,-,TGTGCCAGCAGCTTAGGACTCAGGGGCAATCAGCCCCAGCATTTT,CASSLGLRGNQPQHF
-,TRBV19,TRBJ1-1,-,TGTGCCAGTAGTGTTAAACCCGGGGACCGGCTTAGGTTGGCTTTCTTT,CASSVKPGDRLRLAFF
-,TRBV19,TRBJ1-4,-,TGTGCCACCTCTCCCGGGTTGGTATCGGGTAATGAAAAACTGTTTTTT,CATSPGLVSGNEKLFF
TRBD2,TRBV5-1,TRBJ2-5,-,TGCGCCAGCAGCCCCCGCGGGGGGGCTGGTGAGACCCAGTACTTC,CASSPRGGAGETQYF
-,TRBV2,TRBJ1-1,-,TGTGCCAGCAGTTACAGGGCCTTGAACACTGAAGCTTTCTTT,CASSYRALNTEAFF
-,TRBV6-6,TRBJ2-5,once,TGTGCCAGCAGTTACGGGCGCAGTCAAGAGACCCAGTACTTC,CASSYGRSQETQYF
-,TRBV14,TRBJ2-7,-,TGTGCCAGCAGCCAATCCCGGGTGGGCGAGCAGTACTTC,CASSQSRVGEQYF
-,TRBV7-3,TRBJ1-3,-,TGTGCCAGCAGCACGGGGGGCCGTGGAAACACCATATATTTT,CASSTGGRGNTIYF
-,TRBV19,TRBJ2-7,-,TGTGCCAGTAGTTACCGACCCTGGGCAGACGAGCAGTACTTC,CASSYRPWADEQYF
-,TRBV20-1,TRBJ1-3,-,TGCAGTGCCCTAGGGGGGAGGACCATATATTTT,CSALGGRTIYF
-,TRBV27,TRBJ2-7,-,TGTGCCAGCAGTCCGGGACGGATACTTACCTACGAGCAGTACTTC,CASSPGRILTYEQYF
TRBD1,TRBV30,TRBJ1-3,-,TGTGCCTGGAGTGTGACAGGGATCAGAAACACCATATATTTT,CAWSVTGIRNTIYF
TRBD2,TRBV5-1,TRBJ2-3,-,TGCGCCAGCAGCTTGGAGGGTAGCGGGGGGAGCGGAGATACGCAGTATTTT,CASSLEGSGGSGDTQYF
TRBD1,TRBV5-1,TRBJ2-1,-,TGCGCCAGCAGCAAAGGACAGGGATCGTTCGATGAGCAGTTCTTC,CASSKGQGSFDEQFF
-,TRBV18,TRBJ1-1,-,TGTGCCAGCTCGCAGGGCCGGGACACTGAAGCTTTCTTT,CASSQGRDTEAFF
TRBD1,TRBV2,TRBJ1-2,once,TGTGCCAGCAGTGGGACAGGCGTTAACTATGGCTACACCTTC,CASSGTGVNYGYTF
-,TRBV20-1,TRBJ1-2,-,TGCAGTGCTAGAGAAGGGTCCGGCTACACCTTC,CSAREGSGYTF
TRBD1,TRBV11-2,TRBJ1-4,-,TGTGCCAGCAGCTTAGATCTTGGGACAGGGACCGAAAAACTGTTTTTT,CASSLDLGTGTEKLFF
-,TRBV6-1,TRBJ1-2,-,TGTGCCAGCAGTAGTCGACAGATTGTGGATGGCTACACCTTC,CASSSRQIVDGYTF
-,TRBV4-2,TRBJ1-5,-,TGTGCCAGCAGCCCCACCCCGGGCGGCAATCAGCCCCAGCATTTT,CASSPTPGGNQPQHF
TRBD1,TRBV5-8,TRBJ1-1,-,TGTGCCAGCAGCTGGGGGGACAGGGGGCTCCTCACTGAAGCTTTCTTT,CASSWGDRGLLTEAFF
TRBD2,TRBV29-1,TRBJ2-5,-,TGCAGCGTTCGATACCCTTTCGGGGGGGGAAACCAAGAGACCCAGTACTTC,CSVRYPFGGGNQETQYF
TRBD1,TRBV4-1,TRBJ1-1,-,TGCGCCAGCAGCCTCATTGACAGGGGGGGTACTGAAGCTTTCTTT,CASSLIDRGGTEAFF
-,TRBV7-8,TRBJ2-3,few,TGTGCCAGCAGCTTCGACGTAAGCACAGATACGCAGTATTTT,CASSFDVSTDTQYF
-,TRBV11-2,TRBJ1-6,once,TGTGCCAGCAGCTTATTGTGGGCAGGGAGCTCCTATAATTCACCCCTCCACTTT,CASSLLWAGSSYNSPLHF